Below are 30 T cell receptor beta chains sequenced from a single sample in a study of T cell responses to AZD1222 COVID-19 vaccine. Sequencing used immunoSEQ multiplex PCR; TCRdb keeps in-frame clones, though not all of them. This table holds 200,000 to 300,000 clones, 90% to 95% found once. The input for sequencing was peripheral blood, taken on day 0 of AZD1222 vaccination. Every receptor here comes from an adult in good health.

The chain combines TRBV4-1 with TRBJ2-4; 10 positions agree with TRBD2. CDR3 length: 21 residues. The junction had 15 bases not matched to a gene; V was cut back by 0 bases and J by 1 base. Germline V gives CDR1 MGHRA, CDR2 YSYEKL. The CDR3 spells CASSQDPGVASGSGAKNIQYF. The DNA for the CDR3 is TGCGCCAGCAGCCAAGATCCCGGAGTGGCTAGCGGGAGTGGCGCCAAAAACATTCAGTACTTC.

CDR3 in amino acids: CASSNRDLAPYNEQFF. CDR3 sequence (DNA): TGTGCCAGCAGCAACCGAGACTTAGCCCCCTACAATGAGCAGTTCTTC. The chain is built from TRBV9 and TRBJ2-1; D not resolved. The CDR3 has 16 residues. Trimming removed 4 bases from V and 2 bases from J, with 16 bases in between. Germline CDR1 reads SGDLS; CDR2 reads YYNGEE.

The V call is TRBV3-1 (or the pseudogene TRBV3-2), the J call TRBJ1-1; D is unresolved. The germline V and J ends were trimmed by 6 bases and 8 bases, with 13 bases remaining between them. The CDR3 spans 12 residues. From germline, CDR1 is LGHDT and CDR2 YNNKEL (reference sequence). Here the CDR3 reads CASSKVGYEAFF. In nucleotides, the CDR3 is TGTGCCAGCAGTAAAGTGGGGTACGAAGCTTTCTTT.

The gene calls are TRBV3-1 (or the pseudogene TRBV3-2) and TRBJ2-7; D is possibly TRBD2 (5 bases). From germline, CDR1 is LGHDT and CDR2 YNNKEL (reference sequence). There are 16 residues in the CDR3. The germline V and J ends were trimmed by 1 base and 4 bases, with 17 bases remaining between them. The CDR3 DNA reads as TGTGCCAGCAGCCAAGTGGAGAGGGAAATGATTTACGAGCAGTACTTC. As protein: CASSQVEREMIYEQYF.

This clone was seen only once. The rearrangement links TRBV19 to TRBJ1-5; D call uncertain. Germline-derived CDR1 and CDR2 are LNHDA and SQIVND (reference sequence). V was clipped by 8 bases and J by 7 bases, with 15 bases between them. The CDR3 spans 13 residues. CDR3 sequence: CASEGRVGQPQHF. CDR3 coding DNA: TGTGCCAGTGAAGGGCGGGTGGGGCAGCCCCAGCATTTT. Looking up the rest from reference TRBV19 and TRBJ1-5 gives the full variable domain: DGGITQSPKYLFRKEGQNVTLSCEQNLNHDAMYWYRQDPGQGLRLIYYSQIVNDFQKGDIAEGYSVSREKKESFPLTVTSAQKNPTAFYLCASEGRVGQPQHFGDGTRLSIL.

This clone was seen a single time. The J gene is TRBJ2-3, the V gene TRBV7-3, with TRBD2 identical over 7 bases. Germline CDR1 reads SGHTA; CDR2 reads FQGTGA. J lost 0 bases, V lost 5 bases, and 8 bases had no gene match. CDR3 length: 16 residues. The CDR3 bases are TGTGCCAGCAGCAAGCAGCGGGGTGCTAGCACAGATACGCAGTATTTT. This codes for CASSKQRGASTDTQYF.

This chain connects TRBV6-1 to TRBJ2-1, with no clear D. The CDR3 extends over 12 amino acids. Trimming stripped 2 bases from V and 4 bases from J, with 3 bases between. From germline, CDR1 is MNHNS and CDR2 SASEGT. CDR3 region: CASSESYNEQFF. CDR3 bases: TGTGCCAGCAGTGAAAGTTACAATGAGCAGTTCTTC.

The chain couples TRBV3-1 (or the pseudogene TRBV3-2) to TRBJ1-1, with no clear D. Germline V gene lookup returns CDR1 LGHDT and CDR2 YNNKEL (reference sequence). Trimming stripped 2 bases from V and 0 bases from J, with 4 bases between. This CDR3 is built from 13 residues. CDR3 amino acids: CASSQLMNTEAFF. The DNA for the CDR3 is TGTGCCAGCAGCCAACTTATGAACACTGAAGCTTTCTTT.

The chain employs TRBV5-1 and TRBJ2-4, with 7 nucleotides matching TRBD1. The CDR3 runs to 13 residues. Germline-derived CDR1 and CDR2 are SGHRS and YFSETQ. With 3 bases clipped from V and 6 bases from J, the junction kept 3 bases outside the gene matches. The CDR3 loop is CASSSNRGNIQYF. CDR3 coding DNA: TGCGCCAGCAGCTCGAACAGGGGAAACATTCAGTACTTC.

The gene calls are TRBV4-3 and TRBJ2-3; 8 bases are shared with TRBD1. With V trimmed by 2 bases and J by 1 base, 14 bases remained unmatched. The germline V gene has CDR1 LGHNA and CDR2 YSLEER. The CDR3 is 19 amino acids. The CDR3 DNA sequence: TGCGCCAGCAGCCAACTACAGGGGGGCGGGTCTTCTGGCACAGATACGCAGTATTTT. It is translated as CASSQLQGGGSSGTDTQYF.

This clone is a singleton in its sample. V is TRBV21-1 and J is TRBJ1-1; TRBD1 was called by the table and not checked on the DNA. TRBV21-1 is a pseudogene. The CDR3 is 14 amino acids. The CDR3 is CASSKGAGNTEAFF. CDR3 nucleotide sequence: TGTGCCAGCAGCAAAGGGGCAGGGAATACTGAAGCTTTCTTT.

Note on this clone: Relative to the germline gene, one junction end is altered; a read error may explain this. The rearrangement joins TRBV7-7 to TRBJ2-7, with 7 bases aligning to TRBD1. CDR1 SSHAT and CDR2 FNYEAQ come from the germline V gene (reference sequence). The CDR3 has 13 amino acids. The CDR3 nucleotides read TGTGCTAGCAGCCCAAACAGGGGTCGCGAGCAGTACTTC. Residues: CASSPNRGREQYF.

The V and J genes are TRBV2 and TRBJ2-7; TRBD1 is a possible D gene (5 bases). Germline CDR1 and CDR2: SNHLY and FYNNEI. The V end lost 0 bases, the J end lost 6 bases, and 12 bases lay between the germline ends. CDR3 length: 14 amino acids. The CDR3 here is CASSEATQGVEQYF. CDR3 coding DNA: TGTGCCAGCAGTGAAGCGACCCAGGGTGTCGAGCAGTACTTC.

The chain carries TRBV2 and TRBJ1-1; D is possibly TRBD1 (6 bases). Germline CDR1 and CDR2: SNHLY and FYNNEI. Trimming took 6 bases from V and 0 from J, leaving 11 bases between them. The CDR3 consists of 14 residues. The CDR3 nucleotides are TGTGCCAGCAGGACGGGACAACTGAACACTGAAGCTTTCTTT. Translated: CASRTGQLNTEAFF.

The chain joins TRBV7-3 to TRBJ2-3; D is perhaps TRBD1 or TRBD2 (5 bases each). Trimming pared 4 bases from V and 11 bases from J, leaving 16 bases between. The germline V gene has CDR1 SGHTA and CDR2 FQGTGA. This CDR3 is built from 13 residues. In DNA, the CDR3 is TGTGCCAGCAGCTCACGGGGCCAGGTGGTGCAGTATTTT. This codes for CASSSRGQVVQYF.

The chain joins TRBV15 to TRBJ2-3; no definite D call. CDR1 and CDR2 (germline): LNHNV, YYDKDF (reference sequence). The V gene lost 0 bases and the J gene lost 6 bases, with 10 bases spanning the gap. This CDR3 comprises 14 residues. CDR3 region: CATSRDRIRDTQYF. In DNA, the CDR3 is TGTGCCACCAGCAGAGATCGGATTCGGGATACGCAGTATTTT.

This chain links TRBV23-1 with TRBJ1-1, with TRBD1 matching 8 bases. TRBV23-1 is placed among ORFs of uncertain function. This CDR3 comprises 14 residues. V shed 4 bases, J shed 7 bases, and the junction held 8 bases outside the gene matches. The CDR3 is CASSLGQGGSEAFF. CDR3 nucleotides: TGCGCCAGCAGTCTCGGACAGGGTGGAAGTGAAGCTTTCTTT.

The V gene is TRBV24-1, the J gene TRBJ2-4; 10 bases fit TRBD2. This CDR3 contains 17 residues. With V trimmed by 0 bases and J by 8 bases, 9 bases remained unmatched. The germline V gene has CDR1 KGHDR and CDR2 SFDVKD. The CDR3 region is CATSDLLTSGRGDIQYF. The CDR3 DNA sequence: TGTGCCACCAGTGATTTGCTGACTAGCGGGCGAGGGGACATTCAGTACTTC.

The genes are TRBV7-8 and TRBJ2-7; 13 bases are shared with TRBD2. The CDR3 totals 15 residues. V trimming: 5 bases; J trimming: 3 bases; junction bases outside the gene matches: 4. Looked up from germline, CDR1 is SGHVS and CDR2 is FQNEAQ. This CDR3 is CASSPRTSGGYEQYF. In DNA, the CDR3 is TGTGCCAGCAGCCCCAGGACTAGCGGGGGCTACGAGCAGTACTTC.

In DNA, the CDR3 is TGCGCCAGCAGCTTGGCTGGGCAGGAGGTCATTCAGTACTTC. Translated, it gives CASSLAGQEVIQYF. The rearrangement joins TRBV5-1 to TRBJ2-4, with D possibly being TRBD2 (5 bases). This CDR3 comprises 14 residues. V lost 0 bases to trimming and J lost 9 bases, with 13 bases between them. Germline V gives CDR1 SGHRS, CDR2 YFSETQ.

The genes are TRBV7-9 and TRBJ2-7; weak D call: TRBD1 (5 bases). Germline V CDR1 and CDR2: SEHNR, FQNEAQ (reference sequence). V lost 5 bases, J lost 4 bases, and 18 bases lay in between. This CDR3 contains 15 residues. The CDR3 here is CASSQGSRVGYEQYF. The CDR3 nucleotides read TGTGCCAGCAGCCAGGGTTCCAGGGTAGGGTACGAGCAGTACTTC.

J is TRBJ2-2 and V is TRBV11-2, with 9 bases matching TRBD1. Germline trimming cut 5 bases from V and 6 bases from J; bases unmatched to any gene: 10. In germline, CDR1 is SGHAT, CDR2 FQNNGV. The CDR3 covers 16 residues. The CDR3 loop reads CASSIIRDRDAGELFF. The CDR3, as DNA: TGTGCCAGCAGCATCATCCGGGACAGGGATGCCGGGGAGCTGTTTTTT.

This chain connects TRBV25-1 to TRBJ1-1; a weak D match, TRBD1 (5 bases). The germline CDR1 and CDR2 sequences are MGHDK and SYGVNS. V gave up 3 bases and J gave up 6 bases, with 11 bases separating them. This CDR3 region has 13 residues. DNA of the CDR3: TGTGCCAGCAGTGAGGGTTGGGGACCTGAAGCTTTCTTT. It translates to CASSEGWGPEAFF.

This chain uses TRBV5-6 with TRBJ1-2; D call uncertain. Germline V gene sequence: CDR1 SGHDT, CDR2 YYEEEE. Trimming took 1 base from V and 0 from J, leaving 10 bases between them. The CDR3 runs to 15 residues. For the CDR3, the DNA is TGTGCCAGCAGCTTGAACATGGAAACTAACTATGGCTACACCTTC. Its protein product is CASSLNMETNYGYTF.

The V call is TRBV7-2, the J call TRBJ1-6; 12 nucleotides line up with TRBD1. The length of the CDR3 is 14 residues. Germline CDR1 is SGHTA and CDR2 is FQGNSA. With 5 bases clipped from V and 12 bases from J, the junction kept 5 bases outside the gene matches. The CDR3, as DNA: TGTGCCAGCAGCCTCGGGACAGGGGGCCTACCCCTCCACTTT. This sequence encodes CASSLGTGGLPLHF.

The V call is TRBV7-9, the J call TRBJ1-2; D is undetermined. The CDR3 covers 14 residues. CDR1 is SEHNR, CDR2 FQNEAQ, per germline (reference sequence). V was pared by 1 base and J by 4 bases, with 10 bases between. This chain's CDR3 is CASSLVGSGYGYTF. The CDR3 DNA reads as TGTGCCAGCAGCTTAGTGGGTTCCGGCTATGGCTACACCTTC.

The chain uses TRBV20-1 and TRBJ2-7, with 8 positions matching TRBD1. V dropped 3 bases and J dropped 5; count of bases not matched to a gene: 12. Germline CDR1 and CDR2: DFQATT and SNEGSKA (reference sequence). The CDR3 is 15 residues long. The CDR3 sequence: CSASLIRTGSHEQYF. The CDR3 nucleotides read TGCAGTGCTAGTCTGATTCGGACAGGGTCCCACGAGCAGTACTTC.

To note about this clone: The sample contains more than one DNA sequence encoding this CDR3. This CDR3 reads CASRPTSNYGYTF. The CDR3 nucleotides read TGTGCCAGCAGGCCAACAAGTAACTATGGCTACACCTTC. The rearrangement uses TRBV28 and TRBJ1-2; D gene ambiguous. CDR1 is MDHEN and CDR2 is SYDVKM in the germline V gene. The V gene lost 6 bases and the J gene lost 1 base, with 9 bases spanning the gap. The CDR3 has 13 residues.

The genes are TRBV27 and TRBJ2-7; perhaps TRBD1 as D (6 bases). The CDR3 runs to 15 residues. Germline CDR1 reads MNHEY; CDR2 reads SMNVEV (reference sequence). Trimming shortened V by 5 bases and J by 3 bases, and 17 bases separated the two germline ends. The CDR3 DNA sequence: TGTGCCAGCAGTCCAGGCGGACAGTCTTTCTACGAGCAGTACTTC. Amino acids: CASSPGGQSFYEQYF.

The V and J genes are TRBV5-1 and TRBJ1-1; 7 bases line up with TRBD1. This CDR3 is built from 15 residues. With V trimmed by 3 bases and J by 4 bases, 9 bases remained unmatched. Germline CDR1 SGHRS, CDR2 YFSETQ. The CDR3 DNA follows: TGCGCCAGCAGCTCATTCGACAGGGCGGCCACTGAAGCTTTCTTT. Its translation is CASSSFDRAATEAFF.